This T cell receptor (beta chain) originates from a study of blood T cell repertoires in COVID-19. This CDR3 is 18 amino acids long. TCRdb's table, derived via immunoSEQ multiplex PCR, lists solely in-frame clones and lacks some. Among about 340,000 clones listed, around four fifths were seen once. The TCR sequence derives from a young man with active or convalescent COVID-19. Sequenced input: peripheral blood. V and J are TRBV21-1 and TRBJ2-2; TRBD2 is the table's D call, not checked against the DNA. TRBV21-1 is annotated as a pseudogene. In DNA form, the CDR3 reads TGTGCCAGCAGCAAAAAACCCCCGGGGTTCGCGAACACCGGGGAGCTGTTTTTT. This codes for CASSKKPPGFANTGELFF.